A selection of T cell receptor beta chains follows, all from one sample in a study of T cell changes during pregnancy in multiple sclerosis. The method was immunoSEQ multiplex PCR; TCRdb's version includes in-frame clones alone and lacks a portion of them. This table holds tens of thousands of clones, about 95% found once. The sequencing here drew on peripheral blood, taken in the third trimester of pregnancy. The source is a female donor with multiple sclerosis, enrolled in a pregnancy study. Both conserved end residues are part of each CDR3.

>TRBV6-1
CASSVGQMNTGELFF
>TRBV2
CASRDIRTGKTNEKLFF
>TRBV9
CASSVGWRGGSYEQYF
>TRBV5-1
CASSLEASGDYNEQFF
>TRBV9
CASSVYFWKGIEQYF
>TRBV11-2
CASSLEVGELFF
>TRBV6-5
CASSWGQQNTEAFF
>TRBV29-1
CSVLGNTIYF
>TRBV19
CASSRQINTEAFF
>TRBV6-1
CASSSGQLNPYEQYF
>TRBV2
CASSDPPPGGRGSPLHF
>TRBV6-6
CASQGLSSGELFF
>TRBV2
CASSPQVSGNTIYF
>TRBV6-1
CASSEALALHF
>TRBV14
CASSQAPGRDYGYTF
>TRBV6-1
CASDPFNRGNQPQHF
>TRBV13
CASSLRGIGTDTQYF
>TRBV19
CASSISGSYEQYF
>TRBV2
CASTRTGVNEKLFF
>TRBV5-1
CASTDITGGGETQYF
>TRBV27
CASSPQVVSEQYF
>TRBV7-6
CASSLGGTQGYTF
>TRBV7-6
CASSLAAQEGEQYF
>TRBV9
CASSVSGTGSNEQYF
>TRBV13
CASSSGLAGGSTDTQYF
>TRBV19
CASSINGGSGNTIYF
>TRBV27
CASSLTGGLPNTEAFF
>TRBV7-9
CASNPASSEWSGYTF
>TRBV4-1
CASSQVGTQPQHF
>TRBV7-8
CASSSLRGRGGEQFF
>TRBV19
CASSHHRETGKYEQYF
>TRBV4-2
CASSQEGLNRDPQHF
>TRBV7-8
CASSPIWGRRTEAFF
>TRBV15
CATSRDVGDGELFF
>TRBV5-8
CASSLRDRVVHGYTF
>TRBV5-3
CARSLSSYNEQFF
>TRBV6-5
CASTLTSSTDTQYF
>TRBV7-6
CASSLVWQGTSPLHF
>TRBV7-3
CASSRTGGATEAFF
>TRBV5-4
CASSLTRPGVYNEQFF
>TRBV11-2
CASSRGLANEKLFF
>TRBV7-9
CAINGIFGNTIYF
>TRBV19
CASSPQKTGNQPQHF
>TRBV20-1
CGGGGNYGYTF
>TRBV9
CASSPRVAGGQYF
>TRBV7-7
CASSLASGGSSEQFF
>TRBV13
CASSSASGGGQTGELFF
>TRBV4-1
CASSQVTGDTEAFF
>TRBV25-1
CASSEAGGTEAFF
>TRBV6-5
CASSYGTGGPRGYTF
>TRBV19
CASSIGDRGLIF
>TRBV29-1
CSVEINLGRGPNQPQHF
>TRBV4-2
CASSGTKNRELFF
>TRBV2
CASSVSGLAGDNEQFF
>TRBV11-2
CASSYVGQGEKLFF